These T cell receptor beta chains were read from a single sample in a study of beta chain features in type 1 diabetes. Here immunoSEQ multiplex PCR was the method, and the copy in TCRdb shows in-frame clones only, minus some. There are under 850,000 clones in the sample; around an eighth occur only once, and approximately 0.02% lies in the top ten. The sequencing sample was made of naive CD4+ T cells from blood. The receptors originated from a man between 18 and 29 years old with type 1 diabetes. The CDR3 runs from the conserved cysteine through the conserved F or W. The order of the fields is CDR3 DNA, CDR3 protein, D gene, J gene, V gene, clone size. The D gene is left open where the match is weak. The size entry is marked missing in some rows and otherwise reads once, few, many or a size class.

TGTGCCAGCAGGACTAGCCGAAGCTCCTACAATGAGCAGTTCTTC,CASRTSRSSYNEQFF,TRBD2,TRBJ2-1,TRBV6-1,few
TGCGCCAGCAGCGTGACCTACAACAGGGAACCGGGCGAGGTTGCTGAAGCTTTCTTT,CASSVTYNREPGEVAEAFF,NA,TRBJ1-1,TRBV5-1,few
TGTGCCAGCACGGGACTCTACGAGCAGTACTTC,CASTGLYEQYF,NA,TRBJ2-7,TRBV2,NA
TGTGCCAGCAGCCGCGGTGGACAGGGGCTCAGCGAGCAGTACTTC,CASSRGGQGLSEQYF,TRBD1,TRBJ2-7,TRBV7-9,NA
TGTGCCAGCTCACCACTGGGGTTCCCCTACAATGAGCAGTTCTTC,CASSPLGFPYNEQFF,NA,TRBJ2-1,TRBV18,few
TGTGCCAGCCTCGGACTAGCGAACAATGAGCAGTTCTTC,CASLGLANNEQFF,TRBD2,TRBJ2-1,TRBV2,NA
TGTGCCAGCGCAGGGAGAGGTTACACCGGGGAGCTGTTTTTT,CASAGRGYTGELFF,NA,TRBJ2-2,TRBV27,NA
TGCGCCAGCAGCCAAGAGGAGGCCAGGGGACCAACTGGGGCCAACGTCCTGACTTTC,CASSQEEARGPTGANVLTF,NA,TRBJ2-6,TRBV4-1,NA
TGTGCCAGCAGCCAAGGGACTAGAAAGGGCACAGATACGCAGTATTTT,CASSQGTRKGTDTQYF,TRBD2,TRBJ2-3,TRBV14,NA
TGTGCCAGCAGCTCACGGGACAGGGGGCGAAATACGCAGTATTTT,CASSSRDRGRNTQYF,NA,TRBJ2-3,TRBV21-1,few
TGCGCCAGCAGCCAAGTCAACCCGGGACAGAACTATGGCTACACCTTC,CASSQVNPGQNYGYTF,TRBD1,TRBJ1-2,TRBV4-1,NA
TGTGCCAGCACCCGGGACAGGGGCTATGGCTACACCTTC,CASTRDRGYGYTF,TRBD1,TRBJ1-2,TRBV2,NA
TGCGCCAGCAGCCGGGGCTTGGGGGGCTACAATGAGCAGTTCTTC,CASSRGLGGYNEQFF,NA,TRBJ2-1,TRBV4-1,NA
TGTGCCAGCAGCTTAGCAGAGGGGGGGCGTAGGGATGAGCAGTTCTTC,CASSLAEGGRRDEQFF,NA,TRBJ2-1,TRBV7-2,NA
TGTGCCAGTAGTAAGATGACAGGGCATCAGCCACCCCTCCACTTT,CASSKMTGHQPPLHF,TRBD1,TRBJ1-6,TRBV19,few
TGTGCCAGCAGCAAAGAGGCTAGCGGGGACAGCTCCTACGAGCAGTACTTC,CASSKEASGDSSYEQYF,NA,TRBJ2-7,TRBV21-1,NA
TGTGCCAGCAGCTCCTTACTCTATGGCTACACCTTC,CASSSLLYGYTF,NA,TRBJ1-2,TRBV28,NA
TGTGCCAGCAGTGAAGTAAATAGCGAGACCCAGTACTTC,CASSEVNSETQYF,NA,TRBJ2-5,TRBV6-1,few
TGTGCCAGCAGTTCCGGACAGAACTATGGCTACACCTTC,CASSSGQNYGYTF,NA,TRBJ1-2,TRBV4-2,few
TGTGCCAGCAGTCACGGGTTCACCTACGAGCAGTACTTC,CASSHGFTYEQYF,NA,TRBJ2-7,TRBV7-6,NA
TGCAGCGTAAGACAGTCCCAGAACACCGGGGAGCTGCTTTTT,CSVRQSQNTGELLF,NA,TRBJ2-2,TRBV29-1,NA
TGTGCCAGCAGCTTAACGGACTATGGCTACACCTTC,CASSLTDYGYTF,NA,TRBJ1-2,TRBV7-2,NA
TGTGCCAGCTCATTCCAAAGACAGCAAGAGACCCAGTACTTC,CASSFQRQQETQYF,NA,TRBJ2-5,TRBV18,few
TGTGCCAGCAGTGACCGGGTAGGGGCCAACGTCCTGACTTTC,CASSDRVGANVLTF,NA,TRBJ2-6,TRBV2,few
TGTGCCAGCAGTCCGAAAAACATTCAGTACTTC,CASSPKNIQYF,NA,TRBJ2-4,TRBV28,many
TGTGCCAGCAGCTTAGCGTTACATTCACCCCTCCACTTT,CASSLALHSPLHF,NA,TRBJ1-6,TRBV7-2,few
TGTGCCAGCAGCTCTAAAGCCTCCTCCGGGACAGTATACTCTGGGGCCAACGTCCTGACTTTC,CASSSKASSGTVYSGANVLTF,TRBD1,TRBJ2-6,TRBV7-6,few
TGTGCCAGCAGCTTAGGCCCGCGGCTAGCGGGGATCGAGCAGTACTTC,CASSLGPRLAGIEQYF,TRBD2,TRBJ2-7,TRBV13,few
TGCGCCAGCAGTGATGGGACAGTCCAAGAGACCCAGTACTTC,CASSDGTVQETQYF,TRBD1,TRBJ2-5,TRBV10-1,few
TGTGCCAGCAGTTGGGGCAGGTGGTCTGTGCAGTACTTC,CASSWGRWSVQYF,NA,TRBJ2-7,TRBV28,NA
TGCAGCGCCTCAGAAAATACGCAGTATTTT,CSASENTQYF,NA,TRBJ2-3,TRBV29-1,few
TGTGCCAGCAGTTTACAGCGGGATGGCTACACCTTC,CASSLQRDGYTF,NA,TRBJ1-2,TRBV28,NA
TGTGCCAGCTCGCCGGGACAGGTTGAGCCCCAGCATTTT,CASSPGQVEPQHF,TRBD1,TRBJ1-5,TRBV18,few
TGTGCCAGCAGTTACGAGGTGGGGCACTATGGCTACACCTTC,CASSYEVGHYGYTF,NA,TRBJ1-2,TRBV6-5,NA
TGTGCCAGCAGCGTAGATGACTCTGGAAACACCATATATTTT,CASSVDDSGNTIYF,NA,TRBJ1-3,TRBV9,NA
TGTGCCAGCATTCTGGGCTCCTACAATGAGCAGTTCTTC,CASILGSYNEQFF,NA,TRBJ2-1,TRBV2,NA
TGTGCCAGCAGCTTGGGACTAAACACCGGGGAGCTGTTTTTT,CASSLGLNTGELFF,NA,TRBJ2-2,TRBV5-4,few
TGTGCCAGTAGTATTTCGACGGGGGGGCCAGATACGCAGTATTTT,CASSISTGGPDTQYF,TRBD2,TRBJ2-3,TRBV19,few
TGTGCCAGTAGCACCGGGACACAAGAGACCCAGTACTTC,CASSTGTQETQYF,NA,TRBJ2-5,TRBV19,few
TGTGCCAGCTCACTCATTCAAAGGACAGCGATAGGGAATTCACCCCTCCACTTT,CASSLIQRTAIGNSPLHF,NA,TRBJ1-6,TRBV18,few
TGTGCCAGCAGTGCAGGGGGGACCGCCGTCCACTTT,CASSAGGTAVHF,TRBD1,TRBJ1-6,TRBV6-1,NA
TGTGCCAGCAGTTACGGGGCCGTTACCACAGAGGCTGAAAAACTGTTTTTT,CASSYGAVTTEAEKLFF,NA,TRBJ1-4,TRBV9,NA
TGCGCCAGCAGCCAGGCCGGGAGGGCAACTAATGAAAAACTGTTTTTT,CASSQAGRATNEKLFF,NA,TRBJ1-4,TRBV4-1,NA
TGTGCCAGCAGCGTAGCCGGGGACAGCACAGATACGCAGTATTTT,CASSVAGDSTDTQYF,NA,TRBJ2-3,TRBV9,NA
TGCGCCAGCAGCCGAGACAGGGGAAGCTCACCCCTCCACTTT,CASSRDRGSSPLHF,TRBD1,TRBJ1-6,TRBV5-1,NA
TGTGCCAGTAGTATCCAAGGACAGCCAGCTAACTATGGCTACACCTTC,CASSIQGQPANYGYTF,NA,TRBJ1-2,TRBV19,NA
TGTGCCAGCTCACCACCAGGCACACCGAACACTGAAGCTTTCTTT,CASSPPGTPNTEAFF,NA,TRBJ1-1,TRBV18,NA
TGTGCCAGCAGCTTTGAGAGGGCTACTGAAGCTTTCTTT,CASSFERATEAFF,NA,TRBJ1-1,TRBV7-2,NA
TGCAGCGTTGCGGAGACAGGGCTCAATCAGCCCCAGCATTTT,CSVAETGLNQPQHF,TRBD1,TRBJ1-5,TRBV29-1,few
TGTGCCAGCAGCCGGCAAGAGACCCAGTACTTC,CASSRQETQYF,NA,TRBJ2-5,TRBV5-6,NA
TGCAGCGCTTGGGGGTACGGGACAGGGGTCCACGAGCAGTACTTC,CSAWGYGTGVHEQYF,TRBD1,TRBJ2-7,TRBV29-1,NA